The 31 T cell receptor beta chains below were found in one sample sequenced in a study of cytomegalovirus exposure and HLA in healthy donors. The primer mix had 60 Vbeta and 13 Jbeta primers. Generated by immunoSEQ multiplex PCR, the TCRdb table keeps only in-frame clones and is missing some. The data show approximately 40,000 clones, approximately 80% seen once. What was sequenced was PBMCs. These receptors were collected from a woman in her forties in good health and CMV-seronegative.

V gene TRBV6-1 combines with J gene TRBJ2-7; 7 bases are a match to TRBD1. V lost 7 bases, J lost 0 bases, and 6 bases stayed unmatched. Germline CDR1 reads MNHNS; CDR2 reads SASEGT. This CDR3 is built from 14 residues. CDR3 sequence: CASMARDSSYEQYF. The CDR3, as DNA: TGTGCCAGCATGGCTCGGGACAGCTCCTACGAGCAGTACTTC.

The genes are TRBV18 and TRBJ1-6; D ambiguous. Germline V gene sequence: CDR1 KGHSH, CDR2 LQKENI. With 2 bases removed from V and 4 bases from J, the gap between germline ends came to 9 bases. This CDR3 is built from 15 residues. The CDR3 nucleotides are TGTGCCAGCTCACCAAAACAGAATTATAATTCACCCCTCCACTTT. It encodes CASSPKQNYNSPLHF.

CDR3 protein: CASSFSLGRGETQYF. The CDR3, as DNA: TGTGCCAGCAGCTTTTCTTTGGGGCGAGGAGAGACCCAGTACTTC. The genes are TRBV7-2 and TRBJ2-5; tentatively, D is TRBD1 (5 bases). CDR1 SGHTA and CDR2 FQGNSA come from the germline V gene. Trimming left V 3 bases short and J 4 bases short, with 15 bases between. This CDR3 comprises 15 residues.

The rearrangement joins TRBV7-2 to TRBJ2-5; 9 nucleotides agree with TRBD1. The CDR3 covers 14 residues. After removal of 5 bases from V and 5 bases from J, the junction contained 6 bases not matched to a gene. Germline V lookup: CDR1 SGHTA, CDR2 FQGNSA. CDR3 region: CASSRTGGGETQYF. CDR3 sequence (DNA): TGTGCCAGCAGCCGTACAGGGGGCGGGGAGACCCAGTACTTC.

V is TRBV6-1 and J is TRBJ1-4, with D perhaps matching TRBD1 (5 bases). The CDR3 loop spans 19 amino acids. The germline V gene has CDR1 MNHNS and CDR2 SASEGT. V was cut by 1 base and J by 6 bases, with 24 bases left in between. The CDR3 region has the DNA TGTGCCAGCAGTGAAGTATCCTTAGGTAGGCGGGAGACAGATGAAAAACTGTTTTTT. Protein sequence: CASSEVSLGRRETDEKLFF.

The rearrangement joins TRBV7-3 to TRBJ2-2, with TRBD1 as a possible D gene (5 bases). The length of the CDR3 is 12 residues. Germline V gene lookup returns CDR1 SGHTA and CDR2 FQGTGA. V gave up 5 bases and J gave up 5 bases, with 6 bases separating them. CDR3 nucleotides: TGTGCCAGCAGCAGGGGAACCGGGGAGCTGTTTTTT. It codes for CASSRGTGELFF.

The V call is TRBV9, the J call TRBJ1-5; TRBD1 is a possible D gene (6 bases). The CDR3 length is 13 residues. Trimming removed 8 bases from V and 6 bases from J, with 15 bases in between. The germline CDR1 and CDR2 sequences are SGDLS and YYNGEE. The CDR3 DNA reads TGTGCCAGAGGGAGGGGGGTTTTTCAGCCCCAGCATTTT. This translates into CARGRGVFQPQHF.

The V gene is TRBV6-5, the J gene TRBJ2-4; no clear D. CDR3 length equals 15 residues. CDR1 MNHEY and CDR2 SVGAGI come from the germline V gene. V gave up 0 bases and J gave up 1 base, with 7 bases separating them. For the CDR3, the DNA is TGTGCCAGCAGTTACTCGGGCAGGGCCAAAAACATTCAGTACTTC. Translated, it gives CASSYSGRAKNIQYF.

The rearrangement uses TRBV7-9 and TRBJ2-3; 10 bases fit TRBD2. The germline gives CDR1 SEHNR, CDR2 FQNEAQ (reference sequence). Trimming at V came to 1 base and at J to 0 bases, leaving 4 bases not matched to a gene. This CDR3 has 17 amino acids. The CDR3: CASSLDSGGPSTDTQYF. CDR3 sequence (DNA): TGTGCCAGCAGCTTAGATAGCGGGGGGCCTAGCACAGATACGCAGTATTTT.

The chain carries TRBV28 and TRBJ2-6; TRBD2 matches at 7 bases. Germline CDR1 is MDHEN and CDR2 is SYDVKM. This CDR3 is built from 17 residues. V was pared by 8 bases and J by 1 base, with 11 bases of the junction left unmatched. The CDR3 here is CASGLGAIGSGANVLTF. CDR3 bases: TGTGCCAGCGGACTAGGTGCTATAGGTTCTGGGGCCAACGTCCTGACTTTC.

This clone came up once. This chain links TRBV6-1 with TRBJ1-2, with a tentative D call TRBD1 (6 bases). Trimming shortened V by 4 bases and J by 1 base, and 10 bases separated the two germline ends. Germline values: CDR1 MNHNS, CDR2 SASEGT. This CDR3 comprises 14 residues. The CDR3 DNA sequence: TGTGCCAGCAGTGTTAACAGGGATAACTATGGCTACACCTTC. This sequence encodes CASSVNRDNYGYTF.

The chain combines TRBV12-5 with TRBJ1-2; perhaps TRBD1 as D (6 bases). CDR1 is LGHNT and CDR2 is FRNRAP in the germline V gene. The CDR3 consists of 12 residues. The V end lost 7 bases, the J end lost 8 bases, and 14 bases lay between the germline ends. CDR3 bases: TGTGCTAGTGCCCGGGACACGGGAGGCTACACCTTC. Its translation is CASARDTGGYTF.

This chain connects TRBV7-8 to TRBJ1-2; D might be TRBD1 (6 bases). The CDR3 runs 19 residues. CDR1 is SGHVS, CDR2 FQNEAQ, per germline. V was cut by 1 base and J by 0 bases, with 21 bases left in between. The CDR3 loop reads CASSLGFSGQIKSNYGYTF. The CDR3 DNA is TGTGCCAGCAGCTTAGGATTTTCGGGACAAATAAAATCTAACTATGGCTACACCTTC.

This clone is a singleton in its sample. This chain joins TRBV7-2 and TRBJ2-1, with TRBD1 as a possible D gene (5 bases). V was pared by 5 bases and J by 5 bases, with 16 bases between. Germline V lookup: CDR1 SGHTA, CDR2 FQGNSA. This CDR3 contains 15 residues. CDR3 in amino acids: CASSRRQGADNEQFF. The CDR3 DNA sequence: TGTGCCAGCAGCCGACGACAAGGGGCTGACAATGAGCAGTTCTTC. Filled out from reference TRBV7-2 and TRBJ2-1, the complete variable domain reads GAGVSQSPSNKVTEKGKDVELRCDPISGHTALYWYRQSLGQGLEFLIYFQGNSAPDKSGLPSDRFSAERTGGSVSTLTIQRTQQEDSAVYLCASSRRQGADNEQFFGPGTRLTVL.

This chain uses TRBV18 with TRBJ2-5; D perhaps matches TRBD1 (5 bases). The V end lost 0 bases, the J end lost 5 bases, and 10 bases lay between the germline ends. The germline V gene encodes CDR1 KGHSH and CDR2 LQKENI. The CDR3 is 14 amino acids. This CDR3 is CASSPPEKGETQYF. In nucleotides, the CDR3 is TGTGCCAGCTCACCACCGGAGAAGGGGGAGACCCAGTACTTC.

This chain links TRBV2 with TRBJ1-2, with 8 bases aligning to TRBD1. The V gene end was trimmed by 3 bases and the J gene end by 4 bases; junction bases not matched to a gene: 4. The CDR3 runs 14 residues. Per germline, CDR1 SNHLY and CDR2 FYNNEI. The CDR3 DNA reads TGTGCCAGCAGTGAGGCAGGGGGCCTCTATGGCTACACCTTC. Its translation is CASSEAGGLYGYTF. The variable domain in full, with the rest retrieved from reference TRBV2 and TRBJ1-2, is EPEVTQTPSHQVTQMGQEVILRCVPISNHLYFYWYRQILGQKVEFLVSFYNNEISEKSEIFDDQFSVERPDGSNFTLKIRSTKLEDSAMYFCASSEAGGLYGYTFGSGTRLTVV.

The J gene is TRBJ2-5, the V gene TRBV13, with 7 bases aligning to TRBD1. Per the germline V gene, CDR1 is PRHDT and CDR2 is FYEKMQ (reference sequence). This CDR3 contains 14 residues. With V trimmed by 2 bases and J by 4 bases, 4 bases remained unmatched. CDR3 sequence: CASSLRQGGETQYF. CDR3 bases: TGTGCCAGCAGCTTAAGACAGGGCGGAGAGACCCAGTACTTC. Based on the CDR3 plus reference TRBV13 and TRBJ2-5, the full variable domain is AAGVIQSPRHLIKEKRETATLKCYPIPRHDTVYWYQQGPGQDPQFLISFYEKMQSDKGSIPDRFSAQQFSDYHSELNMSSLELGDSALYFCASSLRQGGETQYFGPGTRLLVL.

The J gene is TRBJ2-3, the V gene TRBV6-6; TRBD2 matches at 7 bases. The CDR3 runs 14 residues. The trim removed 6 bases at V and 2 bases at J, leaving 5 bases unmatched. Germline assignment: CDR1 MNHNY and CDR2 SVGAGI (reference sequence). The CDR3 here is CASRRAGITDTQYF. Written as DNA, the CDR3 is TGTGCCAGCAGACGAGCGGGGATCACAGATACGCAGTATTTT.

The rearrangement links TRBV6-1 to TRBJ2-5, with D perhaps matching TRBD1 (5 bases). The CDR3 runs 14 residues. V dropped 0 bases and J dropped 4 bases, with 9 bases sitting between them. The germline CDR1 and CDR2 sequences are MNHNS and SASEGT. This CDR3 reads CASSEAQRGETQYF. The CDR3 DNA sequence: TGTGCCAGCAGTGAAGCGCAAAGGGGAGAGACCCAGTACTTC.

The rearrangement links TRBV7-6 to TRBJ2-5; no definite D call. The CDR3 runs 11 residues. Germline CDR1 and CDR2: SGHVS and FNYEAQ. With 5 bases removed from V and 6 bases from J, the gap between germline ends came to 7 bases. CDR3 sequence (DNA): TGTGCCAGCAGCCCAATCCAGACCCAGTACTTC. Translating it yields CASSPIQTQYF.

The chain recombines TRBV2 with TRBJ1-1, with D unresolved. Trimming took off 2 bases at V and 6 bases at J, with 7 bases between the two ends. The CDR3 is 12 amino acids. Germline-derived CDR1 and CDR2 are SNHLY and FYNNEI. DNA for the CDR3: TGTGCCAGCAGTGAACAGAGGGCTGAAGCTTTCTTT. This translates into CASSEQRAEAFF.

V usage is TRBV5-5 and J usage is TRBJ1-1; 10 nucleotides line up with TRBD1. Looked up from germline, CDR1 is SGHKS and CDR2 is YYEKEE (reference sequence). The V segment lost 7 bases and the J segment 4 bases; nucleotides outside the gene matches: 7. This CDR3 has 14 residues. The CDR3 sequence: CASGRQGAGTEAFF. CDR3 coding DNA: TGTGCCAGCGGACGACAGGGGGCCGGCACTGAAGCTTTCTTT.

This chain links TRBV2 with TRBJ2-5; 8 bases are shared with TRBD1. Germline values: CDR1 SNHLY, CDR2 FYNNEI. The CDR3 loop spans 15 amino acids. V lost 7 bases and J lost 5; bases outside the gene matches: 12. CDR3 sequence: CASTPGQAFGETQYF. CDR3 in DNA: TGTGCCAGCACCCCGGGACAGGCCTTCGGGGAGACCCAGTACTTC.

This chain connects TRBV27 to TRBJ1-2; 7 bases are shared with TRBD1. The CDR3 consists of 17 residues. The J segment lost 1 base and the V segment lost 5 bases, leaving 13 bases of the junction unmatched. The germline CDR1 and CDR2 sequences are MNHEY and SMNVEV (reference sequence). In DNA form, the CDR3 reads TGTGCCAGCAGTATACGACGGGATCAGGGGGTTAACTATGGCTACACCTTC. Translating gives CASSIRRDQGVNYGYTF.

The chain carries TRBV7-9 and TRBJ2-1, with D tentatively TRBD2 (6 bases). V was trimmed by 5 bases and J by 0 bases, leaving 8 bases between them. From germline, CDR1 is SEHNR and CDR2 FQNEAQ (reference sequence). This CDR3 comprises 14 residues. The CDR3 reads CASSAGGSYNEQFF. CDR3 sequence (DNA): TGTGCCAGCAGCGCCGGGGGCTCCTACAATGAGCAGTTCTTC.

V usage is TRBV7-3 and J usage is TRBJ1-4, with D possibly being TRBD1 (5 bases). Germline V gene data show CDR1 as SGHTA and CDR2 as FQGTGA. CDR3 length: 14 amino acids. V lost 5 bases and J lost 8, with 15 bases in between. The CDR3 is CASSPRQKEEKLFF. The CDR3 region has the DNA TGTGCCAGCAGCCCCCGACAGAAGGAGGAAAAACTGTTTTTT.

The CDR3 loop reads CASSPHNRGTSYEQYF. The CDR3 DNA reads TGTGCCAGCAGCCCCCATAACAGGGGAACGAGCTACGAGCAGTACTTC. The rearrangement links TRBV6-6 to TRBJ2-7; 7 positions agree with TRBD1. Germline CDR1 and CDR2: MNHNY and SVGAGI (reference sequence). The V and J ends lost 6 bases and 3 bases, in that order; junction bases with no gene match: 14. This CDR3 comprises 16 residues.

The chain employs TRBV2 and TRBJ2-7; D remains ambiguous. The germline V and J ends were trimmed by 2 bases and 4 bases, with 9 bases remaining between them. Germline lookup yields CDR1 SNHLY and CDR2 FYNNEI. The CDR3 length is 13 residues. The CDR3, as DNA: TGTGCCAGCAGTGAATTCAACAGATACGAGCAGTACGTC. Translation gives CASSEFNRYEQYV.

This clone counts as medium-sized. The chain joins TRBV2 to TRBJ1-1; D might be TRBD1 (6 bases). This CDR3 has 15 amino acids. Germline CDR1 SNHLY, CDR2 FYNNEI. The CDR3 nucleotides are TGTACAAGCTCCGGGGGGGGCAAGCCGTGGACTGAAGCTTTCTTT. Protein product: CTSSGGGKPWTEAFF.

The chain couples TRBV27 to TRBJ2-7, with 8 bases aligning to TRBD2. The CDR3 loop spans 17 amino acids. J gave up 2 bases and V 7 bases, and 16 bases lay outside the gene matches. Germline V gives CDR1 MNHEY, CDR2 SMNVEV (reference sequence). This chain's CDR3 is CASTPGRGGPFPYEQYV. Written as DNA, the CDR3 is TGTGCCAGCACCCCTGGTCGGGGGGGTCCCTTTCCCTACGAGCAGTACGTC.

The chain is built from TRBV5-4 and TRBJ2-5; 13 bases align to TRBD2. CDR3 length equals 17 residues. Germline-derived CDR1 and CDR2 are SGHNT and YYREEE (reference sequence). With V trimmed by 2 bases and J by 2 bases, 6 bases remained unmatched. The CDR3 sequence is CASSFGTSGMGQETQYF. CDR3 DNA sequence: TGTGCCAGCAGCTTTGGGACTAGCGGGATGGGACAAGAGACCCAGTACTTC.